This TCR beta chain was captured by sequencing in a study of early T cells in non-severe SARS-CoV-2 infection. Study context: Sequenced material consisted of bulk RNA (from unsorted whole blood), and chains were unpaired.

Individual cDNA molecules were tagged with unique molecular identifiers. TCRdb redid the calling of the 5' RACE reads with MiXCR, one entry per CDR3 protein. The sample includes 37,000 or so distinct CDR3 sequences, around 6.3% of them seen just once. The CDR3 is 14 residues long. V trimming: 6 bases; J trimming: 4 bases; junction bases outside the gene matches: 6. Germline CDR1 MNHEY, CDR2 SMNVEV (reference sequence). This clonotype was seen a handful of times. What it binds is not known. General study points: VDJdb-based annotation leaned toward anti-spike CD8 responses and missed private and CD4 specificities.

The V gene is TRBV27, the J gene TRBJ2-5; 9 bases line up with TRBD1. This receptor was identified in an adult who was a healthcare worker with PCR-confirmed SARS-CoV-2 infection or an uninfected control (not recorded which). Input material: whole blood. The CDR3 spells CASRDTGGGETQYF. The CDR3 region has the DNA TGTGCCAGCAGGGATACAGGGGGCGGAGAGACCCAGTACTTC.